Described below is a single TCR beta chain sequence and its context. A much larger clone differs from this one at a single base, so this may be a read error. There are 17 residues in the CDR3. Germline values: CDR1 MDHEN, CDR2 SYDVKM. One entry per CDR3 protein results from TCRdb running MiXCR on the reads. This table has approximately 500,000 distinct CDR3 sequences, 16% appearing once. The source of the sample is a study of T cell repertoires in cytomegalovirus infection. Sequencing was carried out using CD8+ T cells from PBMCs. The TCR originated in a human donor in good health (CMV status not recorded). Some clones in this sample may be carry-over from other donors' samples. The chain has TRBV28 and TRBJ2-3; 10 positions match TRBD2. The CDR3 DNA sequence: TGTGCCAGAAGTTCAGGACTAGCGGACCCTAGCACAGATACGCAGTATTTT. Translation: CARSSGLADPSTDTQYF.